The 21 T cell receptor beta chains presented below share a single source sample, sequenced in a study of T cell repertoires in cytomegalovirus infection. TCRdb reprocessed the reads with MiXCR, giving one entry per CDR3 protein. The profile covers around 550,000 distinct CDR3 sequences, with about 26% appearing a single time and less than 15% taken by the ten largest. The sequenced sample consisted of PBMCs. The receptors derive from a human donor in good health (CMV status not recorded). Some clones in this sample may be carry-over from other donors' samples.

This clonotype was seen more than once but under ten times. The germline gene is not matched at one end of the junction; a read error may be the cause. The J gene is TRBJ1-4, the V gene TRBV7-8, with TRBD1 identical over 7 bases. The CDR3 sequence is 14 residues long. CDR1 and CDR2 (germline): SGHVS, FQNEAQ. CDR3 amino acids: CASSQQGTKEKLFF. For the CDR3, the DNA is TGTGCCAGCAGCCAACAGGGGACTAAGGAAAAACTGTTTTTT.

The V call is TRBV5-4, the J call TRBJ2-2, with 7 bases identical to TRBD1. The junction had 6 bases not matched to a gene; V was cut back by 4 bases and J by 6 bases. CDR3 length equals 14 residues. Germline V gene lookup returns CDR1 SGHNT and CDR2 YYREEE (reference sequence). The CDR3 reads CASSLGQKSGELFF. Written as DNA, the CDR3 is TGTGCCAGCAGCCTGGGACAGAAATCCGGGGAGCTGTTTTTT.

The gene calls are TRBV6-6 and TRBJ1-6, with unresolved D. Germline V CDR1 and CDR2: MNHNY, SVGAGI (reference sequence). Trimming removed 4 bases at V and 9 bases at J, with 19 bases between. The length of the CDR3 is 16 residues. CDR3 nucleotide sequence: TGTGCCAGCAGTTCCGGTGGAACGGCTCTGGCTTCACCCCTCCACTTT. This codes for CASSSGGTALASPLHF.

The chain carries TRBV12-3 or TRBV12-4 and TRBJ2-1; no firm D call. Trimming cost V 2 bases and J 6 bases, with 11 bases left between them. The CDR3 length is 14 residues. CDR3 coding DNA: TGTGCCAGCAGTTTATTTAGGACGAGCAATGAGCAGTTCTTC. As protein: CASSLFRTSNEQFF.

This clonotype was detected ten times or more. The CDR3 protein is CASSLESGSDGRETQYF. CDR3 DNA sequence: TGTGCCAGCAGCTTAGAGAGCGGGAGCGACGGCCGGGAGACCCAGTACTTC. The chain links TRBV7-9 to TRBJ2-5, with TRBD2 identical over 8 bases. This CDR3 region has 17 residues. The germline V gene has CDR1 SEHNR and CDR2 FQNEAQ (reference sequence). V lost 1 base and J lost 5; bases outside the gene matches: 12.

This clonotype was found a few times. The rearrangement links TRBV12-3 or TRBV12-4 to TRBJ1-1; D is perhaps TRBD1 (6 bases). The ends were cut back, 5 bases at V and 4 bases at J, with 17 bases in the middle. The CDR3 spans 15 residues. CDR3 in amino acids: CASSGIRGGTTEAFF. CDR3 nucleotide sequence: TGTGCCAGCAGTGGGATCAGGGGAGGGACCACTGAAGCTTTCTTT.

This clonotype was seen only a few times. The chain combines TRBV9 with TRBJ2-1; TRBD2 might be the D (5 bases). Germline CDR1 and CDR2: SGDLS and YYNGEE. Deletions cut 3 bases from V and 15 bases from J, with 16 bases between. This CDR3 has 12 residues. The CDR3 DNA follows: TGTGCCAGCAGCGGGCCGGACTCCACCTCGTTCTTC. It encodes CASSGPDSTSFF.

The J gene is TRBJ1-2, the V gene TRBV7-2; 10 bases match TRBD1. V lost 5 bases to trimming and J lost 8 bases; unmatched junction nucleotides: 14. This CDR3 spans 16 amino acids. Looked up from germline, CDR1 is SGHTA and CDR2 is FQGNSA. The CDR3 loop reads CASSPKGGQGIVGYTF. DNA of the CDR3: TGTGCCAGCAGCCCAAAGGGGGGACAGGGGATTGTCGGCTACACCTTC.

This clonotype was observed a handful of times. This chain links TRBV12-3 or TRBV12-4 with TRBJ2-7, with a tentative D call TRBD1 (5 bases). V dropped 6 bases and J dropped 4 bases, with 10 bases sitting between them. The CDR3 extends over 12 amino acids. As DNA, the CDR3 is TGTGCCAGCAGATCGGACAAGTACGAGCAGTACTTC. The encoded protein is CASRSDKYEQYF.

This clonotype was seen only a few times. This chain connects TRBV7-2 to TRBJ2-2; D unclear. Germline assignment: CDR1 SGHTA and CDR2 FQGNSA. V dropped 6 bases and J dropped 8 bases, with 13 bases sitting between them. The CDR3 is made up of 13 amino acids. The DNA of the CDR3 is TGTGCCAGCAGGGTTCAGGCGGCGGGGGAGCTGTTTTTT. It specifies CASRVQAAGELFF.

The rearrangement links TRBV5-3 to TRBJ2-6, with TRBD1 as a possible D gene (6 bases). TRBV5-3 is an ORF, and what it does is uncertain. The V and J ends lost 8 bases and 0 bases respectively, with 15 bases between them. This CDR3 region has 16 residues. The CDR3 coding sequence is TGTGCCAGCAGCCCTCACAGGGTCTCTGGGGCCAACGTCCTGACTTTC. Protein: CASSPHRVSGANVLTF.

This clonotype came up a few times. The genes are TRBV14 and TRBJ1-2; TRBD1 matches 9 bases. With 3 bases clipped from V and 2 bases from J, the junction kept 7 bases outside the gene matches. There are 16 residues in the CDR3. CDR1 and CDR2 (germline): SGHDN, FVKESK. This chain's CDR3 is CASSHVRTGDNYGYTF. The CDR3 region has the DNA TGTGCCAGCAGCCACGTTCGGACAGGGGACAACTATGGCTACACCTTC.

The CDR3 is CASSLGSQWTGLYGYTF. For the CDR3, the DNA is TGTGCCAGCAGCCTCGGCTCACAATGGACAGGGTTGTATGGCTACACCTTC. The chain is built from TRBV7-2 and TRBJ1-2; 8 positions match TRBD1. CDR3 length: 17 amino acids. J gave up 5 bases and V 5 bases, and 16 bases lay outside the gene matches. Germline loops: CDR1 SGHTA, CDR2 FQGNSA.

V and J are TRBV5-4 and TRBJ1-3; TRBD1 aligns across 8 bases. Germline V CDR1 and CDR2: SGHNT, YYREEE (reference sequence). J was trimmed by 0 bases and V by 4 bases; bases with no gene match: 12. CDR3 length: 18 amino acids. The CDR3, as DNA: TGTGCCAGCAGCGGTGCCGGGACAGGACTGCGCTCTGGAAACACCATATATTTT. Translation: CASSGAGTGLRSGNTIYF.

This clonotype was detected only a few times. The chain carries TRBV12-3 or TRBV12-4 and TRBJ1-1; D is perhaps TRBD1 (5 bases). The CDR3 length is 16 residues. The V and J ends lost 6 bases and 3 bases respectively, with 20 bases between them. The CDR3 bases are TGTGCCAGCAGGCCGCTGGGCCCCGTGGGGGACACTGAAGCTTTCTTT. It codes for CASRPLGPVGDTEAFF.

This clonotype was detected many times. The gene calls are TRBV7-8 and TRBJ2-1, with 14 bases that match TRBD2. Germline-derived CDR1 and CDR2 are SGHVS and FQNEAQ. Trimming took 0 bases from V and 4 from J; bases not matched to a gene: 17. This CDR3 contains 22 residues. The CDR3 DNA is TGTGCCAGCAGCTTAGCAAGGTTACCGGGACTAGCGGGAGTCGCGGGGTACAATGAGCAGTTCTTC. It specifies CASSLARLPGLAGVAGYNEQFF.

This clonotype appeared a few times. The chain has TRBV7-2 and TRBJ2-3, with 13 positions matching TRBD2. The CDR3 loop spans 15 amino acids. V was clipped by 4 bases and J by 4 bases; unmatched bases: 2. The germline V gene has CDR1 SGHTA and CDR2 FQGNSA. Written as DNA, the CDR3 is TGTGCCAGCAGCTGGACTAGCGGGAGCTCAGATACGCAGTATTTT. As protein: CASSWTSGSSDTQYF. The whole variable domain, filled in from reference TRBV7-2 and TRBJ2-3, reads GAGVSQSPSNKVTEKGKDVELRCDPISGHTALYWYRQSLGQGLEFLIYFQGNSAPDKSGLPSDRFSAERTGGSVSTLTIQRTQQEDSAVYLCASSWTSGSSDTQYFGPGTRLTVL.

This chain links TRBV7-9 with TRBJ2-5; no reliable D call. Trimming cost V 4 bases and J 2 bases, with 14 bases left between them. Germline CDR1 reads SEHNR; CDR2 reads FQNEAQ (reference sequence). CDR3 length: 15 amino acids. CDR3 loop: CASSSTLGIQETQYF. DNA of the CDR3: TGTGCCAGCAGCTCCACCCTGGGGATTCAAGAGACCCAGTACTTC.

V is TRBV3-1 and J is TRBJ1-2, with D unresolved. The CDR3 is made up of 15 amino acids. With 1 base removed from V and 0 bases from J, the gap between germline ends came to 9 bases. Germline V gene lookup returns CDR1 LGHDT and CDR2 YNNKEL (reference sequence). The CDR3 region has the DNA TGTGCCAGCAGCCAAGTTTATAGAGCTAACTATGGCTACACCTTC. It yields the protein CASSQVYRANYGYTF.

The V call is TRBV20-1, the J call TRBJ2-5; maybe TRBD2 (6 bases). The CDR3 sequence is 12 residues long. Per germline, CDR1 DFQATT and CDR2 SNEGSKA (reference sequence). V was trimmed by 3 bases and J by 4 bases, leaving 9 bases between them. The CDR3 bases are TGCAGTGCTAGTGAGGGACTAGAGACCCAGTACTTC. Translation gives CSASEGLETQYF.

The chain has TRBV15 and TRBJ1-6; D is ambiguous. This CDR3 has 17 residues. The germline CDR1 and CDR2 sequences are LNHNV and YYDKDF (reference sequence). The germline V and J ends were trimmed by 0 bases and 9 bases, with 18 bases remaining between them. As DNA, the CDR3 is TGTGCCACCAGCAGAGATTCCCCGGAGAACAGTGGTTCACCCCTCCACTTT. It specifies CATSRDSPENSGSPLHF.